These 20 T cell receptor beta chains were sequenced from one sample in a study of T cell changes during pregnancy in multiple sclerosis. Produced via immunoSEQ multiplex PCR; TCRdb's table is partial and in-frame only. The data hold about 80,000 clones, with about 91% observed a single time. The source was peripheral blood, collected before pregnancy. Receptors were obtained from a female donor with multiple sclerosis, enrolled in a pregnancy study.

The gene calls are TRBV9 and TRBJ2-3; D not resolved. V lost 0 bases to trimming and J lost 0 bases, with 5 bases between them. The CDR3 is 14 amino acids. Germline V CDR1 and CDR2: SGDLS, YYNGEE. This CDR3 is CASSVETSTDTQYF. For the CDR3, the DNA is TGTGCCAGCAGCGTAGAGACTAGCACAGATACGCAGTATTTT.

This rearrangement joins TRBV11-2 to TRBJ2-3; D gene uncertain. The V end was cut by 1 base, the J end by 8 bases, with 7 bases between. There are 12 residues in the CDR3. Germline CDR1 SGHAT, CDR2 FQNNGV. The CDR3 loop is CASSLATLTQYF. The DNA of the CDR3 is TGTGCCAGCAGCTTAGCTACGCTTACGCAGTATTTT.

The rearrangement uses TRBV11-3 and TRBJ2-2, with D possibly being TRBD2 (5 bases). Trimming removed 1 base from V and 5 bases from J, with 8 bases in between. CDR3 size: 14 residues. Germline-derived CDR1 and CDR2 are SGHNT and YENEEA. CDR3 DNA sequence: TGTGCCAGCAGCTTAGTAGCGTCAACCGGGGAGCTGTTTTTT. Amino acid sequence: CASSLVASTGELFF.

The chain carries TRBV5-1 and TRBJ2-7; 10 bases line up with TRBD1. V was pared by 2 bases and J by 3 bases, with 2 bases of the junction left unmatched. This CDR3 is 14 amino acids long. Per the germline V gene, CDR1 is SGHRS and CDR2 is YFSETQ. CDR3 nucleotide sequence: TGCGCCAGCAGCTTCCGGACAGGGGGCTACGAGCAGTACTTC. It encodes CASSFRTGGYEQYF.

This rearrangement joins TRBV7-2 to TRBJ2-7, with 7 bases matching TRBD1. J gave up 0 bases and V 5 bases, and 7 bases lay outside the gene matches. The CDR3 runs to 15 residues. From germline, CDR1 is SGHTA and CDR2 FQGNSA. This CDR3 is CASSHGTVSSYEQYF. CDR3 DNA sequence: TGTGCCAGCAGCCATGGGACAGTCAGCTCCTACGAGCAGTACTTC.

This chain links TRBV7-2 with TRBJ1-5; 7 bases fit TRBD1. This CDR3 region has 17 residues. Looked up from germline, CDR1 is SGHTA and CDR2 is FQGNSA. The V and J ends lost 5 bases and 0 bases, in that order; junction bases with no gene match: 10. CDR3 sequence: CASSPRTGPYSNQPQHF. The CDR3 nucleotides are TGTGCCAGCAGCCCCCGGACAGGACCATATAGCAATCAGCCCCAGCATTTT.

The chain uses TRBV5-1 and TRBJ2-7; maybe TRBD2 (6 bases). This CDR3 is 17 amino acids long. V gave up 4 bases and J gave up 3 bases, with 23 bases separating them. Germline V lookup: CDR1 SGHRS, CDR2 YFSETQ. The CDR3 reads CASSPGVVRIDNYEQYF. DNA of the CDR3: TGCGCCAGCAGCCCGGGGGTTGTACGAATAGATAACTACGAGCAGTACTTC.

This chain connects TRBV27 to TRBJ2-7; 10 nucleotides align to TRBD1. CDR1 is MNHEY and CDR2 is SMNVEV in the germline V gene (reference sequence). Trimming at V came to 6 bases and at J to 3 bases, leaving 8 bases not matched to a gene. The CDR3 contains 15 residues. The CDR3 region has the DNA TGTGCCAGCAGAACCGGGACAGGGGACATCTACGAGCAGTACTTC. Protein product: CASRTGTGDIYEQYF.

CDR3 protein: CASSARTSGTRDTQYF. CDR3 DNA sequence: TGCGCCAGCAGCGCTAGGACTAGCGGGACCAGGGATACGCAGTATTTT. This sequence joins TRBV5-1 and TRBJ2-3; 12 bases agree with TRBD2. The CDR3 sequence is 16 residues long. CDR1 and CDR2 from the germline V gene are SGHRS and YFSETQ. The V gene end was trimmed by 4 bases and the J gene end by 6 bases; junction bases not matched to a gene: 9.

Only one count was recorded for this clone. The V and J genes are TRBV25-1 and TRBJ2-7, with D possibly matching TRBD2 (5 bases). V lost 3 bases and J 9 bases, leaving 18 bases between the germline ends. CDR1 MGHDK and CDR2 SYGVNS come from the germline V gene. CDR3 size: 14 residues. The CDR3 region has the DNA TGTGCCAGCAGTGACCCCGGCCGGGGTCTCGGGCAGTACTTC. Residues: CASSDPGRGLGQYF.

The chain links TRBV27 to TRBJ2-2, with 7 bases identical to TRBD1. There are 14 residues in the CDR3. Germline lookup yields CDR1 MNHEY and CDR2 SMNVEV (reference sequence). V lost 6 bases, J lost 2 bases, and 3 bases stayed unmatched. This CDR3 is CASSTGDNTGELFF. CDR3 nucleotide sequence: TGTGCCAGCAGCACAGGGGATAACACCGGGGAGCTGTTTTTT.

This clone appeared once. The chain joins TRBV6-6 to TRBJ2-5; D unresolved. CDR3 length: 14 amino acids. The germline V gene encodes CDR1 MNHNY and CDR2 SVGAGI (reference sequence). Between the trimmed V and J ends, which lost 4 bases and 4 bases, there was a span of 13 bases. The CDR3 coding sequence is TGTGCCAGCAGTTCAGGCGTCAAAGTAGAGACCCAGTACTTC. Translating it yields CASSSGVKVETQYF.

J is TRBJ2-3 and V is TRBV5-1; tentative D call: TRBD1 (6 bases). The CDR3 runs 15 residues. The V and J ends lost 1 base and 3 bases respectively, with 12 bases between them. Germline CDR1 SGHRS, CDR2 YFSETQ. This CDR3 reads CASSLLQGATDTQYF. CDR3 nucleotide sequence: TGCGCCAGCAGCTTGTTACAGGGCGCGACAGATACGCAGTATTTT.

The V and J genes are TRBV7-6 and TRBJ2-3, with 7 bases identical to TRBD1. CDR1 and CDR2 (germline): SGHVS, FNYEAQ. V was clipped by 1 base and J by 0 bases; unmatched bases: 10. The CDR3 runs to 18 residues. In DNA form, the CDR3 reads TGTGCCAGCAGCTTAGAACGGGCTCAGACAGGGAGCACAGATACGCAGTATTTT. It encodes CASSLERAQTGSTDTQYF.

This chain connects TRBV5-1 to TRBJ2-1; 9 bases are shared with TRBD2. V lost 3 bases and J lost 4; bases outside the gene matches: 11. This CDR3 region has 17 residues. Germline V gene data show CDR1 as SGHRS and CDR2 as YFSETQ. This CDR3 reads CASSSALLAGNYNEQFF. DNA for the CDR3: TGCGCCAGCAGCTCGGCCCTGCTAGCGGGAAATTACAATGAGCAGTTCTTC.

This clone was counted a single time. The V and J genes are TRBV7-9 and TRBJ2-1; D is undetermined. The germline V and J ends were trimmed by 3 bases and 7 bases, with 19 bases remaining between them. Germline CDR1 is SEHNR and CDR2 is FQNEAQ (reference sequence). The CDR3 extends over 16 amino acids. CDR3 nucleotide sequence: TGTGCCAGCAGCTTTTTGTCTAGTTCCAATGCGAATGAGCAGTTCTTC. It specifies CASSFLSSSNANEQFF.

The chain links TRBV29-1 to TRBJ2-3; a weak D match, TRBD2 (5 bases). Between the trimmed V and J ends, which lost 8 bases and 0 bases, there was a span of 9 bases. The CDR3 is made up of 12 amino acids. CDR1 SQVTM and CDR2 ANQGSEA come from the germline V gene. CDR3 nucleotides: TGCAGCTTCTGGACTAGCACAGATACGCAGTATTTT. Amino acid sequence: CSFWTSTDTQYF.

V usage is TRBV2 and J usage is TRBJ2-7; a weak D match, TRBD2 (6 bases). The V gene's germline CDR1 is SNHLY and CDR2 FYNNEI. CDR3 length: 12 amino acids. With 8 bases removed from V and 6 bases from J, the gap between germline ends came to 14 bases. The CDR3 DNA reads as TGTGCCAGCCAAAGGGAGGCTCTCGAGCAGTACTTC. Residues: CASQREALEQYF.

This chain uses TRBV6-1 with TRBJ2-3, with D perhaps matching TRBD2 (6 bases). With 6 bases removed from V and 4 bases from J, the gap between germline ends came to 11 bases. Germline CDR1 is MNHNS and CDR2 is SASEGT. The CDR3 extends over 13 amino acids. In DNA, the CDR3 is TGTGCCAGCAGCACGACTAGACCAGATACGCAGTATTTT. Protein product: CASSTTRPDTQYF.

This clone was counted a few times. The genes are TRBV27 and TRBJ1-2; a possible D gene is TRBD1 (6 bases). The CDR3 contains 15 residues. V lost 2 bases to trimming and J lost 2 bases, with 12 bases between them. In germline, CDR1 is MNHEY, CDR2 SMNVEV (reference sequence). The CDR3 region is CASSLPGTKNYGYTF. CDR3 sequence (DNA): TGTGCCAGCAGTTTACCCGGGACAAAAAACTATGGCTACACCTTC.